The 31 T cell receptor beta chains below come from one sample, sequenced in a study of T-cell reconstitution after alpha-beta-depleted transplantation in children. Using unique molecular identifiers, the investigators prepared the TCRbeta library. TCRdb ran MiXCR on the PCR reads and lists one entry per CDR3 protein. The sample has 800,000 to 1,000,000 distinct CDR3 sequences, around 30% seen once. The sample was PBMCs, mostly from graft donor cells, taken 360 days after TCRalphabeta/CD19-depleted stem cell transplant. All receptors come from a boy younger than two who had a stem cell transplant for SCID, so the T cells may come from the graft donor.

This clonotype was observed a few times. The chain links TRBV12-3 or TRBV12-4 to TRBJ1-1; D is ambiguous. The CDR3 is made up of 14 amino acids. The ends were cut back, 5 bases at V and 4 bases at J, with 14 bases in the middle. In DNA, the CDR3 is TGTGCCAGCAGTGAAGGAGTGGTCGGCACTGAAGCTTTCTTT. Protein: CASSEGVVGTEAFF.

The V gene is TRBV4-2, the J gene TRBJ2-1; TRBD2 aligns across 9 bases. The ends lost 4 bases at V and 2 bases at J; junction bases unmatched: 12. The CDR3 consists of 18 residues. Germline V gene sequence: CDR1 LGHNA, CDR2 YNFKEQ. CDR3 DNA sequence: TGTGCCAGCAGCCTCGGGGCTAGCGGGGCGATTCCCTACAATGAGCAGTTCTTC. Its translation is CASSLGASGAIPYNEQFF.

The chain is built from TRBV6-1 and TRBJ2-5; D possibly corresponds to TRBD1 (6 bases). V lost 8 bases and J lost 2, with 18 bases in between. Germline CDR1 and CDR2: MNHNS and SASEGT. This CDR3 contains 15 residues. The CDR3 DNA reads TGTGCCAGCGACATTCAACAGGGTCCGCAAGAGACCCAGTACTTC. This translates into CASDIQQGPQETQYF.

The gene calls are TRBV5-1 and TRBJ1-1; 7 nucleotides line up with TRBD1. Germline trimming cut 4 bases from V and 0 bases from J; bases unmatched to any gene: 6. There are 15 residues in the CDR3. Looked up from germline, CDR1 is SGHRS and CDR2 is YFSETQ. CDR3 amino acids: CASSGGTAMNTEAFF. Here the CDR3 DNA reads TGCGCCAGCAGCGGAGGGACAGCGATGAACACTGAAGCTTTCTTT.

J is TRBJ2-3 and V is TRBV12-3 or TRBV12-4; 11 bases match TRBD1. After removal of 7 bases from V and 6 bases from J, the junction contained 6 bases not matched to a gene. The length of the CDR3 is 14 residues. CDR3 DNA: TGTGCCAGCAAACAAGGGACAGGGGGGGATACGCAGTATTTT. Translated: CASKQGTGGDTQYF.

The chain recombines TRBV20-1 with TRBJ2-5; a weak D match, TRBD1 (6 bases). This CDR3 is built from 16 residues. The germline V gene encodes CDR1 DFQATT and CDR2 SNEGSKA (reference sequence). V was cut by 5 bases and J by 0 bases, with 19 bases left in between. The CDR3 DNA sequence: TGCAGTGCTGGGGGCAGGGGTCCTCTCTACCAAGAGACCCAGTACTTC. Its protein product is CSAGGRGPLYQETQYF.

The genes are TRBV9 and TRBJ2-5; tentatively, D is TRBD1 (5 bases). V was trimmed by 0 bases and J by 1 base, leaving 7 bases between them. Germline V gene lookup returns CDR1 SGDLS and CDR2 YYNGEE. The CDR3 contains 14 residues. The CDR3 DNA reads TGTGCCAGCAGCGTAGGACAGCGCCAAGAGACCCAGTACTTC. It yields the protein CASSVGQRQETQYF.

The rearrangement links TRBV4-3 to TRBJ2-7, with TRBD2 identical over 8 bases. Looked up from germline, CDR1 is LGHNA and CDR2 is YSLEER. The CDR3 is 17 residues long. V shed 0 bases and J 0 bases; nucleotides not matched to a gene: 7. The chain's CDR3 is CASSQDRGTRDSYEQYF. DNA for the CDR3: TGCGCCAGCAGCCAAGATCGGGGGACTAGGGACTCCTACGAGCAGTACTTC.

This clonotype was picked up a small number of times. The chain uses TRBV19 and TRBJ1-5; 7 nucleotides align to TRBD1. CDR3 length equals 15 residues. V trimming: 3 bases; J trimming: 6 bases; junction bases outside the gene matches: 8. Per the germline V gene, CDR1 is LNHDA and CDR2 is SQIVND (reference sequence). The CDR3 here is CASSMEKGAFQPQHF. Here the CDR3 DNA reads TGTGCCAGTAGTATGGAGAAGGGGGCATTTCAGCCCCAGCATTTT.

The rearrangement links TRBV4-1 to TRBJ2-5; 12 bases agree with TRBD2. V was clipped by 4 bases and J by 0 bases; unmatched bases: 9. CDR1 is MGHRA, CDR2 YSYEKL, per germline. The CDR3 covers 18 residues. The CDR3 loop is CASSPGPLAGGYQETQYF. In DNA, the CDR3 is TGCGCCAGCAGCCCAGGTCCACTAGCGGGGGGCTACCAAGAGACCCAGTACTTC.

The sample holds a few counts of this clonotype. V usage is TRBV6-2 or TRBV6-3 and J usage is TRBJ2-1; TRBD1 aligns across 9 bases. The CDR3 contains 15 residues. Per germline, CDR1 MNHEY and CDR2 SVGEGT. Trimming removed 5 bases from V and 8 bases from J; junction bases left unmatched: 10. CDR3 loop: CASSHRGTGWDEQFF. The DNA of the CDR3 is TGTGCCAGCAGTCACCGGGGGACAGGGTGGGATGAGCAGTTCTTC.

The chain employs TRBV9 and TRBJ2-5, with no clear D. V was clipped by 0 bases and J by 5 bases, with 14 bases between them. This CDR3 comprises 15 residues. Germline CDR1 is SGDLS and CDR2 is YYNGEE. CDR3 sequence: CASSVGVTRRETQYF. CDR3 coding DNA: TGTGCCAGCAGCGTAGGGGTGACTCGGCGGGAGACCCAGTACTTC.

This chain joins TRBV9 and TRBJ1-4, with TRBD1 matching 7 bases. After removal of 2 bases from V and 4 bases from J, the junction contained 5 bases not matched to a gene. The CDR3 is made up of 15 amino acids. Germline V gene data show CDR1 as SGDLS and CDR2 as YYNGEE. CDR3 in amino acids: CASSVGTANNEKLFF. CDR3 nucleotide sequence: TGTGCCAGCAGCGTGGGGACAGCCAATAATGAAAAACTGTTTTTT.

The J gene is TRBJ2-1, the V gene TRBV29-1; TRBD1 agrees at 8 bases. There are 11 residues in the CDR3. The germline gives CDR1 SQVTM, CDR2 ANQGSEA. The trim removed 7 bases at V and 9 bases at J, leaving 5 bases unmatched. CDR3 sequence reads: CSAGTGGEQFF. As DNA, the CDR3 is TGCAGCGCCGGGACAGGCGGTGAGCAGTTCTTC.

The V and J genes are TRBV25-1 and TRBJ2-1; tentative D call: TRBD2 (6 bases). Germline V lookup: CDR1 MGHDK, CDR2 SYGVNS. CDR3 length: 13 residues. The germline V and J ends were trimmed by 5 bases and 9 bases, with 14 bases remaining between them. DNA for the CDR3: TGTGCCAGCAGTTGGGCGGGGTTGGCTGAGCAGTTCTTC. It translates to CASSWAGLAEQFF.

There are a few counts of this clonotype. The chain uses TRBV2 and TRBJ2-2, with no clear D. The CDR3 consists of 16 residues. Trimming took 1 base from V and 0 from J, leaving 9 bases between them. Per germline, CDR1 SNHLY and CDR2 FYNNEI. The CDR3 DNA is TGTGCCAGCAGTGAAGAGGGCTACGCGAACACCGGGGAGCTGTTTTTT. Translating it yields CASSEEGYANTGELFF. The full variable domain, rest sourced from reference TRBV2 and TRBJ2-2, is EPEVTQTPSHQVTQMGQEVILRCVPISNHLYFYWYRQILGQKVEFLVSFYNNEISEKSEIFDDQFSVERPDGSNFTLKIRSTKLEDSAMYFCASSEEGYANTGELFFGEGSRLTVL.

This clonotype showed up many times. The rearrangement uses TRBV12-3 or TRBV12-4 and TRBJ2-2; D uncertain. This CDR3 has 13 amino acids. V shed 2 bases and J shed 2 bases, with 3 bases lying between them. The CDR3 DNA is TGTGCCAGCAGTTTAAGTAACACCGGGGAGCTGTTTTTT. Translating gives CASSLSNTGELFF.

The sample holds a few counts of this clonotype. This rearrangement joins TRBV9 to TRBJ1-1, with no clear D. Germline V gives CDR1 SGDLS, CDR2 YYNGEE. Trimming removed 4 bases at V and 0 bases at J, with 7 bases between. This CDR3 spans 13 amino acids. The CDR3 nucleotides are TGTGCCAGCAGCCAAAGATTGAACACTGAAGCTTTCTTT. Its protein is CASSQRLNTEAFF.

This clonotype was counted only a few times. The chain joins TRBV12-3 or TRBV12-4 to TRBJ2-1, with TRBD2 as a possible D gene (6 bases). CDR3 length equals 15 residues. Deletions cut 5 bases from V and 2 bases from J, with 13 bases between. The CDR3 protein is CASSLRGIPYNEQFF. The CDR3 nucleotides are TGTGCCAGCAGTCTCCGGGGGATCCCCTACAATGAGCAGTTCTTC.

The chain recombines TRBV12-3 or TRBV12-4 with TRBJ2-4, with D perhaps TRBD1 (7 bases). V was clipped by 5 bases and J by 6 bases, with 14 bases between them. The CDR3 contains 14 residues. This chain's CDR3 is CASSPHQGGNIQYF. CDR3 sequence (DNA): TGTGCCAGCAGTCCCCACCAGGGGGGAAACATTCAGTACTTC.

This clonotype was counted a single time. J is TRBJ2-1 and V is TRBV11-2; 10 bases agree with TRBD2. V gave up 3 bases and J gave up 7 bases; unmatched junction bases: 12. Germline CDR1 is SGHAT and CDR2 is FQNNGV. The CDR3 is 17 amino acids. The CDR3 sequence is CASSFLAGASRRNEQFF. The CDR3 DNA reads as TGTGCCAGCAGCTTTCTAGCGGGGGCCTCCCGACGGAATGAGCAGTTCTTC.

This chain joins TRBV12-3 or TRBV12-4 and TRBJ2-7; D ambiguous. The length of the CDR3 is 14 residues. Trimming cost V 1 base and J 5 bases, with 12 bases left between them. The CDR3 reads CASSLVRSHHEQYF. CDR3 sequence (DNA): TGTGCCAGCAGTTTAGTGAGGTCCCATCACGAGCAGTACTTC.

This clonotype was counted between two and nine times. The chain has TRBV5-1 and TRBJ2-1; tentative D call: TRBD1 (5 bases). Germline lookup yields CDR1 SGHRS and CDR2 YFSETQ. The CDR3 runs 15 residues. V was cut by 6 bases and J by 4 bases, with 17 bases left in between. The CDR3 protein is CASNPQGGDYNEQFF. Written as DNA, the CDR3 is TGCGCCAGCAATCCCCAGGGTGGGGATTACAATGAGCAGTTCTTC.

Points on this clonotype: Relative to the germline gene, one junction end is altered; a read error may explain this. CDR3 region: CASSPPGGDDYYEQFF. CDR3 DNA sequence: TGCGCCAGCAGCCCCCCCGGGGGGGACGACTACTATGAGCAGTTCTTC. V and J are TRBV5-1 and TRBJ2-1; 8 bases line up with TRBD2. The V gene's germline CDR1 is SGHRS and CDR2 YFSETQ. The CDR3 is made up of 16 amino acids.

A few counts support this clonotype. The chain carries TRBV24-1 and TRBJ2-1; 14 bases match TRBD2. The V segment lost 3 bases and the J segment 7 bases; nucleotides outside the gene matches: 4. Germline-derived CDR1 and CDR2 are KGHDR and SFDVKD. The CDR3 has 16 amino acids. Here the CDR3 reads CATSDTTSGGGNEQFF. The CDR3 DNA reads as TGTGCCACCAGTGATACGACTAGCGGGGGGGGAAATGAGCAGTTCTTC.

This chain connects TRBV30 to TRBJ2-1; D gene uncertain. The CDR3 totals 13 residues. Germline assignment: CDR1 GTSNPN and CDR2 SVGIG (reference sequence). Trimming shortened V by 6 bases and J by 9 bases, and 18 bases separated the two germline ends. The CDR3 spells CACSQREDGEQFF. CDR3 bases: TGTGCCTGTTCCCAAAGAGAGGATGGTGAGCAGTTCTTC.

The chain's CDR3 is CASRRGGGIGDSPLHF. CDR3 bases: TGTGCCAGCAGGCGTGGCGGGGGAATTGGGGATTCACCCCTCCACTTT. This chain joins TRBV12-3 or TRBV12-4 and TRBJ1-6; a possible D gene is TRBD1 (5 bases). The CDR3 spans 16 residues. The ends were cut back, 6 bases at V and 8 bases at J, with 20 bases in the middle.

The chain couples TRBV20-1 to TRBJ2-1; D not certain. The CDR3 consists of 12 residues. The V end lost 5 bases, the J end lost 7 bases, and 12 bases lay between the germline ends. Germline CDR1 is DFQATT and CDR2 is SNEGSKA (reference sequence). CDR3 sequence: CSARALGNEQFF. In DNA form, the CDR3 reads TGCAGTGCTCGGGCCCTTGGGAATGAGCAGTTCTTC.

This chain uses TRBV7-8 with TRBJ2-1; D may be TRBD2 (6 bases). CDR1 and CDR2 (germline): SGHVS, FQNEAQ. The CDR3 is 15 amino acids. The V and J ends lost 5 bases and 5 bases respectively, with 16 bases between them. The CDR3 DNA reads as TGTGCCAGCAGCCCCAGACTAGTAGGGGACAATGAGCAGTTCTTC. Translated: CASSPRLVGDNEQFF.

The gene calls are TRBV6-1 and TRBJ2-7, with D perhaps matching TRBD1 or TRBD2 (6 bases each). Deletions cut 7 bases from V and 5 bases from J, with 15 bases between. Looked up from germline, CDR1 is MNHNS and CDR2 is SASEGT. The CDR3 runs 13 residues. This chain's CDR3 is CASTRGALNEQYF. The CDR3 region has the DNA TGTGCCAGCACTAGGGGGGCCCTAAACGAGCAGTACTTC.

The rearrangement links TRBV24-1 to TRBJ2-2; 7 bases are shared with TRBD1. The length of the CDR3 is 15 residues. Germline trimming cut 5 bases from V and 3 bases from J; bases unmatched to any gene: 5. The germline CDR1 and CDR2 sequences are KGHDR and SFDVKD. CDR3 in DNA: TGTGCCACCAGTGGAAAGGGGGCGGACACCGGGGAGCTGTTTTTT. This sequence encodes CATSGKGADTGELFF.